The 30 T cell receptor beta chains in this list originate from one sample, sequenced in a study of control samples from healthy donors and cancer patients. The data were produced by immunoSEQ multiplex PCR, yet TCRdb's version contains in-frame clones alone and is incomplete. The sample contains over 100,000 clones, less than 95% of which appear only once. The sequenced material came from blood. The receptors were gathered from a human donor in good health. The donor label of this sample is uncertain.

The chain links TRBV10-1 to TRBJ2-3; no reliable D call. Germline assignment: CDR1 WNHNN and CDR2 SYGVQD (reference sequence). The CDR3 has 14 residues. V lost 3 bases, J lost 1 base, and 8 bases lay in between. DNA of the CDR3: TGCGCCAGCAGTGAATCCGGAGGCACAGATACGCAGTATTTT. This sequence encodes CASSESGGTDTQYF.

The rearrangement uses TRBV3-1 (or the pseudogene TRBV3-2) and TRBJ2-5; D unclear. Germline lookup yields CDR1 LGHDT and CDR2 YNNKEL (reference sequence). The CDR3 is 14 residues long. V shed 3 bases and J shed 9 bases, with 17 bases lying between them. DNA of the CDR3: TGTGCCAGCAGCCAGAGTAGTGCTCAAAGGGCCCAGTACTTC. This sequence encodes CASSQSSAQRAQYF.

The V and J genes are TRBV6-5 and TRBJ2-2; 7 bases line up with TRBD1. CDR1 is MNHEY and CDR2 is SVGAGI in the germline V gene. The junction had 5 bases not matched to a gene; V was cut back by 6 bases and J by 4 bases. The CDR3 contains 14 residues. The CDR3: CASRQGLGTGELFF. DNA of the CDR3: TGTGCCAGCAGACAGGGGTTGGGCACCGGGGAGCTGTTTTTT.

This chain uses TRBV6-1 with TRBJ2-7; 11 bases match TRBD1. The germline gives CDR1 MNHNS, CDR2 SASEGT. The CDR3 contains 15 residues. Germline trimming cut 2 bases from V and 6 bases from J; bases unmatched to any gene: 6. The CDR3 reads CASSELGTGGIEQYF. Here the CDR3 DNA reads TGTGCCAGCAGTGAACTCGGGACAGGGGGAATCGAGCAGTACTTC.

This chain connects TRBV5-4 to TRBJ2-7; D may be TRBD1 (6 bases). Germline CDR1 SGHNT, CDR2 YYREEE (reference sequence). The CDR3 covers 14 residues. Trimming took off 0 bases at V and 5 bases at J, with 12 bases between the two ends. The CDR3 loop is CASSLELQGNEQYF. The CDR3 DNA follows: TGTGCCAGCAGCTTGGAACTACAGGGTAACGAGCAGTACTTC.

The chain combines TRBV19 with TRBJ1-6, with D possibly matching TRBD1 (5 bases). The CDR3 is 16 amino acids. Looked up from germline, CDR1 is LNHDA and CDR2 is SQIVND (reference sequence). V was shortened by 2 bases and J by 10 bases, with 18 bases between the two germline ends. The CDR3 region has the DNA TGTGCCAGTAGTATACCCCGGGGGGGAAGAGGATCACCCCTCCACTTT. Translated: CASSIPRGGRGSPLHF.

This chain connects TRBV19 to TRBJ1-2, with D possibly matching TRBD1 (5 bases). Per germline, CDR1 LNHDA and CDR2 SQIVND (reference sequence). Trimming cost V 3 bases and J 4 bases, with 15 bases left between them. The length of the CDR3 is 15 residues. CDR3 in amino acids: CASSMTLEQAYGYTF. As DNA, the CDR3 is TGTGCCAGTAGTATGACCCTTGAACAGGCCTATGGCTACACCTTC.

The V call is TRBV10-3, the J call TRBJ1-6, with D hard to call. Germline V lookup: CDR1 ENHRY, CDR2 SYGVKD. This CDR3 is 16 amino acids long. The ends were cut back, 0 bases at V and 11 bases at J, with 17 bases in the middle. The CDR3 is CAISESNRPQSPPLHF. For the CDR3, the DNA is TGTGCCATCAGTGAGTCGAATCGGCCTCAAAGCCCACCCCTCCACTTT.

The CDR3 DNA reads TGTGCCAGCAGCCCGTACCAAGAGACCCAGTACTTC. As protein: CASSPYQETQYF. J is TRBJ2-5 and V is TRBV7-6; D is undetermined. The CDR3 runs to 12 residues. The V end was cut by 5 bases, the J end by 0 bases, with 4 bases between. Germline assignment: CDR1 SGHVS and CDR2 FNYEAQ.

V gene TRBV12-5 combines with J gene TRBJ1-6, with D maybe TRBD1 (5 bases). V was clipped by 0 bases and J by 5 bases, with 17 bases between them. The CDR3 has 18 residues. CDR1 is LGHNT and CDR2 is FRNRAP in the germline V gene. CDR3 loop: CASGLVKWGGGNNSPLHF. Here the CDR3 DNA reads TGTGCTAGTGGTTTGGTAAAGTGGGGGGGAGGGAATAATTCACCCCTCCACTTT.

This clone was observed once. This chain uses TRBV19 with TRBJ2-5; 10 nucleotides line up with TRBD2. The CDR3 spans 18 residues. The V gene's germline CDR1 is LNHDA and CDR2 SQIVND (reference sequence). Trimming cost V 7 bases and J 0 bases; bases outside gene matches: 14. CDR3 in DNA: TGTGCCAGTACCCCCTCTAGCGGGGGCGGCTTTTACCAAGAGACCCAGTACTTC. Its protein product is CASTPSSGGGFYQETQYF.

This sequence joins TRBV29-1 and TRBJ2-5; no reliable D call. Per germline, CDR1 SQVTM and CDR2 ANQGSEA. This CDR3 contains 12 residues. V was cut by 3 bases and J by 5 bases, with 10 bases left in between. The CDR3 sequence is CSVDGFFETQYF. The CDR3 coding sequence is TGCAGCGTTGATGGGTTTTTCGAGACCCAGTACTTC.

The chain uses TRBV28 and TRBJ2-4; D remains ambiguous. The CDR3 covers 14 residues. The V and J ends lost 4 bases and 0 bases respectively, with 7 bases between them. In germline, CDR1 is MDHEN, CDR2 SYDVKM. The CDR3 sequence is CASSSDLAKNIQYF. The CDR3 nucleotides read TGTGCCAGCAGTTCAGATTTAGCCAAAAACATTCAGTACTTC.

The V call is TRBV7-9, the J call TRBJ1-2; possibly TRBD1 for D (5 bases). Germline V gene data show CDR1 as SEHNR and CDR2 as FQNEAQ (reference sequence). Trimming cost V 4 bases and J 4 bases, with 13 bases left between them. The CDR3 covers 14 residues. The CDR3 is CASSSGTLRYGYTF. CDR3 coding DNA: TGTGCCAGCAGCTCTGGGACTCTACGCTATGGCTACACCTTC.

This chain's CDR3 is CASSSGVQETQYF. CDR3 coding DNA: TGTGCCAGCAGCTCAGGCGTCCAAGAGACCCAGTACTTC. V and J are TRBV11-2 and TRBJ2-5; the D is unclear. Germline V lookup: CDR1 SGHAT, CDR2 FQNNGV. This CDR3 is built from 13 residues. V lost 4 bases, J lost 1 base, and 7 bases lay in between.

V gene TRBV5-1 combines with J gene TRBJ1-3; D is uncertain. Germline V lookup: CDR1 SGHRS, CDR2 YFSETQ. The CDR3 spans 17 residues. V dropped 0 bases and J dropped 0 bases, with 13 bases sitting between them. CDR3 loop: CASSLDWSRGSGNTIYF. In DNA, the CDR3 is TGCGCCAGCAGCTTGGATTGGTCTCGAGGCTCTGGAAACACCATATATTTT. The full variable domain, with the rest looked up from reference TRBV5-1 and TRBJ1-3, is KAGVTQTPRYLIKTRGQQVTLSCSPISGHRSVSWYQQTPGQGLQFLFEYFSETQRNKGNFPGRFSGRQFSNSRSEMNVSTLELGDSALYLCASSLDWSRGSGNTIYFGEGSWLTVV.

This chain uses TRBV19 with TRBJ1-1; the match to TRBD1 covers 9 bases. Trimming removed 4 bases from V and 0 bases from J; junction bases left unmatched: 9. The CDR3 totals 17 residues. In germline, CDR1 is LNHDA, CDR2 SQIVND (reference sequence). The CDR3 spells CASSRRTGAPMNTEAFF. Written as DNA, the CDR3 is TGTGCCAGTAGTAGGAGGACAGGGGCCCCTATGAACACTGAAGCTTTCTTT. The complete variable domain, with remaining parts taken from reference TRBV19 and TRBJ1-1, reads DGGITQSPKYLFRKEGQNVTLSCEQNLNHDAMYWYRQDPGQGLRLIYYSQIVNDFQKGDIAEGYSVSREKKESFPLTVTSAQKNPTAFYLCASSRRTGAPMNTEAFFGQGTRLTVV.

This clone was seen once. The chain uses TRBV29-1 and TRBJ2-7; TRBD1 aligns across 7 bases. J was trimmed by 0 bases and V by 5 bases; bases with no gene match: 16. CDR1 and CDR2 (germline): SQVTM, ANQGSEA. This CDR3 has 17 amino acids. The CDR3 spells CSVLRAQNRGGSYEQYF. Here the CDR3 DNA reads TGCAGCGTTCTTAGGGCCCAGAACAGGGGCGGCTCCTACGAGCAGTACTTC.

The genes are TRBV6-5 and TRBJ2-1; no reliable D call. The CDR3 has 13 residues. The germline V and J ends were trimmed by 6 bases and 3 bases, with 9 bases remaining between them. Germline CDR1 reads MNHEY; CDR2 reads SVGAGI. In nucleotides, the CDR3 is TGTGCCAGCAGATTGACCCACTACAATGAGCAGTTCTTC. It specifies CASRLTHYNEQFF.

The count of this clone is one. The rearrangement uses TRBV6-1 and TRBJ1-6; D remains ambiguous. Trimming cost V 1 base and J 5 bases, with 9 bases left between them. The CDR3 has 15 amino acids. CDR1 and CDR2 from the germline V gene are MNHNS and SASEGT. The CDR3, as DNA: TGTGCCAGCAGTGAAGGGGCAGGTGATAATTCACCCCTCCACTTT. Its protein product is CASSEGAGDNSPLHF.

The genes are TRBV19 and TRBJ1-5, with 9 positions matching TRBD1. The CDR3 extends over 13 amino acids. Germline CDR1 reads LNHDA; CDR2 reads SQIVND (reference sequence). V lost 10 bases to trimming and J lost 5 bases; unmatched junction nucleotides: 6. The CDR3 spells CATRTGVYQPQHF. CDR3 sequence (DNA): TGTGCCACCAGGACAGGGGTTTATCAGCCCCAGCATTTT. Full variable domain (missing parts from reference TRBV19 and TRBJ1-5): DGGITQSPKYLFRKEGQNVTLSCEQNLNHDAMYWYRQDPGQGLRLIYYSQIVNDFQKGDIAEGYSVSREKKESFPLTVTSAQKNPTAFYLCATRTGVYQPQHFGDGTRLSIL.

This rearrangement joins TRBV11-2 to TRBJ2-7; 10 bases align to TRBD1. The germline CDR1 and CDR2 sequences are SGHAT and FQNNGV. This CDR3 comprises 19 residues. V shed 5 bases and J 4 bases; nucleotides not matched to a gene: 20. CDR3 in amino acids: CASSEAGYQGTGVLYEQYF. The CDR3 DNA reads TGTGCCAGCAGCGAAGCCGGGTACCAAGGGACAGGGGTTTTATACGAGCAGTACTTC.

The J gene is TRBJ2-7, the V gene TRBV20-1, with D hard to call. Germline-derived CDR1 and CDR2 are DFQATT and SNEGSKA (reference sequence). The CDR3 has 11 residues. Trimming stripped 0 bases from V and 5 bases from J, with 5 bases between. The CDR3 DNA follows: TGCAGTGCTAGAGATACGAACGAGCAGTACTTC. Translation: CSARDTNEQYF.

This clone was counted a single time. V usage is TRBV11-2 and J usage is TRBJ1-6; the D gene is possibly TRBD1 (5 bases). The CDR3 contains 13 residues. The V end lost 1 base, the J end lost 13 bases, and 11 bases lay between the germline ends. The germline CDR1 and CDR2 sequences are SGHAT and FQNNGV. The CDR3 nucleotides are TGTGCCAGCAGCTTAGGACAGTCGAGTCCCCTCCACTTT. It yields the protein CASSLGQSSPLHF.

This clone occurred a few times. V usage is TRBV6-5 and J usage is TRBJ2-1; D is tentatively TRBD1 or TRBD2 (5 bases each). The CDR3 loop spans 12 amino acids. Germline CDR1 MNHEY, CDR2 SVGAGI. CDR3 loop: CAINGAGSEQFF. The CDR3 bases are TGTGCGATCAACGGGGCGGGCTCTGAGCAGTTCTTC.

The V gene is TRBV6-2 or TRBV6-3, the J gene TRBJ2-1; 11 bases agree with TRBD2. Germline V CDR1 and CDR2: MNHEY, SVGEGT. V was pared by 2 bases and J by 5 bases, with 11 bases of the junction left unmatched. The CDR3 consists of 18 residues. The CDR3 region is CASSYRLAGGLNHNEQFF. In DNA form, the CDR3 reads TGTGCCAGCAGTTACCGGCTAGCGGGGGGTCTAAACCACAATGAGCAGTTCTTC.

The chain is built from TRBV15 and TRBJ1-1; no reliable D call. CDR3 size: 15 residues. Between the trimmed V and J ends, which lost 0 bases and 2 bases, there was a span of 10 bases. CDR1 and CDR2 (germline): LNHNV, YYDKDF (reference sequence). This chain's CDR3 is CATSRDKGFNTEAFF. The CDR3 coding sequence is TGTGCCACCAGCAGAGATAAAGGATTCAACACTGAAGCTTTCTTT.

The rearrangement links TRBV5-8 to TRBJ2-3; D ambiguous. The length of the CDR3 is 13 residues. The germline V and J ends were trimmed by 5 bases and 6 bases, with 13 bases remaining between them. The germline V gene encodes CDR1 SGHTS and CDR2 YDEGEE. CDR3 region: CASRQVDRDTQYF. The CDR3 nucleotides read TGTGCCAGCAGGCAAGTAGATCGGGATACGCAGTATTTT.

The chain links TRBV27 to TRBJ1-1; no reliable D call. Trimming pared 5 bases from V and 10 bases from J, leaving 20 bases between. CDR1 is MNHEY, CDR2 SMNVEV, per germline (reference sequence). The CDR3 is 14 residues long. The CDR3 bases are TGTGCCAGCAGTCCCGCAGCTGACCGTCTCGTAGCTTTCTTT. Its protein is CASSPAADRLVAFF.

CDR3 in amino acids: CASSRMTVSGANVLTF. CDR3 sequence (DNA): TGTGCCAGCAGCCGGATGACAGTCTCTGGGGCCAACGTCCTGACTTTC. V and J are TRBV27 and TRBJ2-6; D possibly corresponds to TRBD1 (5 bases). Germline V CDR1 and CDR2: MNHEY, SMNVEV (reference sequence). This CDR3 comprises 16 residues. V lost 6 bases and J lost 0, with 12 bases in between.